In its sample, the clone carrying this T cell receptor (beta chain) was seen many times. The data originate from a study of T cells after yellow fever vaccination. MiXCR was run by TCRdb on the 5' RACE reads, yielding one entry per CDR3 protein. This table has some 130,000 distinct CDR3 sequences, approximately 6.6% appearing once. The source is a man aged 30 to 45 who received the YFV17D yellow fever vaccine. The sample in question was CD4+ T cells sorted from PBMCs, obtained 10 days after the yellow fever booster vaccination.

CDR3 in DNA: TGTGCCAGCAACCCGGGGGGCGCCTACAATGAGCAGTTCTTC. This gives the protein CASNPGGAYNEQFF. V gene TRBV11-2 combines with J gene TRBJ2-1, with D maybe TRBD2 (7 bases). The germline V gene encodes CDR1 SGHAT and CDR2 FQNNGV. V dropped 7 bases and J dropped 2 bases, with 12 bases sitting between them. The CDR3 runs 14 residues. Full variable domain (outside the CDR3, taken from reference TRBV11-2 and TRBJ2-1): EAGVAQSPRYKIIEKRQSVAFWCNPISGHATLYWYQQILGQGPKLLIQFQNNGVVDDSQLPKDRFSAERLKGVDSTLKIQPAKLEDSAVYLCASNPGGAYNEQFFGPGTRLTVL.